These 21 T cell receptor beta chains were sequenced from one sample in a study of T cells in localized non-small cell lung cancer. Repertoires were generated with immunoSEQ multiplex PCR, while TCRdb's copy carries only in-frame clones and drops some. Among about 36,000 clones listed, roughly 87% were seen once. Here the sequenced sample was peripheral blood, taken before any cancer treatment. Source of these receptors: a woman aged 40-75 years with stage I lung adenocarcinoma.

The chain has TRBV29-1 and TRBJ1-2; 9 bases line up with TRBD1. The CDR3 runs 12 residues. V trimming: 6 bases; J trimming: 8 bases; junction bases outside the gene matches: 7. Per the germline V gene, CDR1 is SQVTM and CDR2 is ANQGSEA. CDR3 sequence (DNA): TGCAGCGTCGGTAGGGACAGGGACGGCTACACCTTC. Translation gives CSVGRDRDGYTF.

V and J are TRBV30 and TRBJ1-4, with a weak D call TRBD1 (6 bases). V was trimmed by 0 bases and J by 10 bases, leaving 21 bases between them. The CDR3 has 16 amino acids. Germline CDR1 GTSNPN, CDR2 SVGIG (reference sequence). CDR3 sequence reads: CAWSVAPGQGLGKLFF. The CDR3 nucleotides are TGTGCCTGGAGTGTGGCTCCGGGACAAGGGCTAGGAAAACTGTTTTTT.

This clone was counted only a few times. The rearrangement joins TRBV6-5 to TRBJ1-2, with D tentatively TRBD1 (6 bases). The CDR3 sequence is 15 residues long. Germline V gives CDR1 MNHEY, CDR2 SVGAGI. Deletions cut 0 bases from V and 4 bases from J, with 12 bases between. The CDR3 loop reads CASSYSRTAAYGYTF. CDR3 in DNA: TGTGCCAGCAGTTACTCGAGGACAGCCGCCTATGGCTACACCTTC.

The chain joins TRBV14 to TRBJ1-4; 7 bases map to TRBD1. The V and J ends lost 3 bases and 7 bases, in that order; junction bases with no gene match: 8. The germline V gene encodes CDR1 SGHDN and CDR2 FVKESK. The CDR3 has 15 amino acids. CDR3 amino acids: CASSHKGGAGEKLFF. The CDR3, as DNA: TGTGCCAGCAGCCACAAAGGGGGCGCGGGTGAAAAACTGTTTTTT.

This clone was observed a single time. V gene TRBV5-4 combines with J gene TRBJ2-2; TRBD1 aligns across 7 bases. J gave up 5 bases and V 3 bases, and 10 bases lay outside the gene matches. The CDR3 totals 16 residues. Per the germline V gene, CDR1 is SGHNT and CDR2 is YYREEE (reference sequence). The CDR3 protein is CASSSKGQRLTGELFF. The CDR3 DNA follows: TGTGCCAGCAGCTCTAAGGGACAGAGGCTTACCGGGGAGCTGTTTTTT. The variable domain in full, completed from reference TRBV5-4 and TRBJ2-2, reads ETGVTQSPTHLIKTRGQQVTLRCSSQSGHNTVSWYQQALGQGPQFIFQYYREEENGRGNFPPRFSGLQFPNYSSELNVNALELDDSALYLCASSSKGQRLTGELFFGEGSRLTVL.

This sequence joins TRBV30 and TRBJ1-4, with a possible D match to TRBD1 (5 bases). Looked up from germline, CDR1 is GTSNPN and CDR2 is SVGIG (reference sequence). The V gene lost 1 base and the J gene lost 15 bases, with 18 bases spanning the gap. CDR3 length: 13 residues. CDR3 DNA sequence: TGTGCCTGGAGTGCAATGGGGGGGGTTAAGGTGTTTTTT. Encoded protein: CAWSAMGGVKVFF.

The V and J genes are TRBV29-1 and TRBJ1-1, with 10 bases identical to TRBD1. Trimming at V came to 4 bases and at J to 6 bases, leaving 8 bases not matched to a gene. CDR3 length equals 14 residues. The germline gives CDR1 SQVTM, CDR2 ANQGSEA. The CDR3 DNA follows: TGCAGCGTTGGAAGTTCCGGACAGGGGGCTGAAGCTTTCTTT. Translating it yields CSVGSSGQGAEAFF.

The chain couples TRBV18 to TRBJ1-1; D is undetermined. The V and J ends lost 0 bases and 1 base respectively, with 12 bases between them. There are 16 residues in the CDR3. Germline CDR1 reads KGHSH; CDR2 reads LQKENI. The CDR3 sequence: CASSPPGIGENTEAFF. Written as DNA, the CDR3 is TGTGCCAGCTCACCACCCGGCATCGGGGAGAACACTGAAGCTTTCTTT.

V is TRBV18 and J is TRBJ1-6, with D uncertain. This CDR3 is built from 13 residues. Trimming left V 5 bases short and J 7 bases short, with 9 bases between. Germline V gene sequence: CDR1 KGHSH, CDR2 LQKENI. This chain's CDR3 is CASSKGVNSPLHF. CDR3 nucleotide sequence: TGTGCCAGCTCAAAGGGAGTAAATTCACCCCTCCACTTT.

The V gene is TRBV6-1, the J gene TRBJ2-2; 8 positions agree with TRBD1. The CDR3 contains 17 residues. From germline, CDR1 is MNHNS and CDR2 SASEGT. The V and J ends lost 4 bases and 0 bases, in that order; junction bases with no gene match: 7. As DNA, the CDR3 is TGTGCCAGCAGTGGTAGGACAGGGCCCTCGAACACCGGGGAGCTGTTTTTT. It yields the protein CASSGRTGPSNTGELFF.

Remarks on this clone: One end of the junction fails to match germline, which may point to a read error. The chain has TRBV7-7 and TRBJ1-1, with 9 bases identical to TRBD1. The CDR3 extends over 14 amino acids. Germline values: CDR1 SSHAT, CDR2 FNYEAQ (reference sequence). The CDR3, as DNA: TGTGCTAGCAGCCCGATGACAGGGGGCACTGAAGCTTTCTTT. Residues: CASSPMTGGTEAFF.

The V and J genes are TRBV2 and TRBJ2-5, with 10 bases matching TRBD2. Germline CDR1 SNHLY, CDR2 FYNNEI. V shed 6 bases, J shed 5 bases, and the junction held 6 bases outside the gene matches. This CDR3 has 14 amino acids. CDR3 amino acids: CASRDTSGAETQYF. The CDR3 DNA reads as TGTGCCAGCAGGGATACTAGCGGGGCCGAGACCCAGTACTTC. The full variable domain, completed using reference TRBV2 and TRBJ2-5, is EPEVTQTPSHQVTQMGQEVILRCVPISNHLYFYWYRQILGQKVEFLVSFYNNEISEKSEIFDDQFSVERPDGSNFTLKIRSTKLEDSAMYFCASRDTSGAETQYFGPGTRLLVL.

The chain employs TRBV30 and TRBJ2-7; 13 bases are a match to TRBD2. Germline lookup yields CDR1 GTSNPN and CDR2 SVGIG (reference sequence). This CDR3 is 17 amino acids long. J lost 0 bases, V lost 5 bases, and 10 bases had no gene match. DNA for the CDR3: TGTGCCTGGGGCCGCGGATGGACTAGCGGGAGCTCCTACGAGCAGTACTTC. This codes for CAWGRGWTSGSSYEQYF.

This rearrangement joins TRBV5-1 to TRBJ1-2; possibly TRBD1 for D (6 bases). V lost 2 bases and J lost 7, with 12 bases in between. CDR1 is SGHRS, CDR2 YFSETQ, per germline. This CDR3 spans 13 amino acids. CDR3 sequence reads: CASSFRGLAGYTF. The CDR3 DNA follows: TGCGCCAGCAGCTTCCGGGGGCTCGCTGGCTACACCTTC.

The chain combines TRBV18 with TRBJ1-5; D unclear. From germline, CDR1 is KGHSH and CDR2 LQKENI. Trimming stripped 3 bases from V and 4 bases from J, with 7 bases between. The CDR3 covers 13 residues. The CDR3 sequence: CASSPTDNQPQHF. In DNA form, the CDR3 reads TGTGCCAGCTCACCGACCGATAATCAGCCCCAGCATTTT.

The chain combines TRBV19 with TRBJ1-6, with no clear D. Trimming cost V 2 bases and J 6 bases, with 11 bases left between them. The CDR3 consists of 15 residues. Germline CDR1 reads LNHDA; CDR2 reads SQIVND (reference sequence). The CDR3 sequence: CASSITGGANSPLHF. In DNA, the CDR3 is TGTGCCAGTAGTATAACTGGTGGAGCTAATTCACCCCTCCACTTT.

CDR3 protein: CASSREGYINYGYTF. CDR3 nucleotides: TGTGCCAGCAGCCGCGAGGGTTATATTAACTATGGCTACACCTTC. This chain links TRBV7-9 with TRBJ1-2; D uncertain. Germline assignment: CDR1 SEHNR and CDR2 FQNEAQ (reference sequence). CDR3 length: 15 residues. The ends were cut back, 5 bases at V and 1 base at J, with 14 bases in the middle. Full variable domain (remainder filled in from reference TRBV7-9 and TRBJ1-2): DTGVSQNPRHKITKRGQNVTFRCDPISEHNRLYWYRQTLGQGPEFLTYFQNEAQLEKSRLLSDRFSAERPKGSFSTLEIQRTEQGDSAMYLCASSREGYINYGYTFGSGTRLTVV.

The V and J genes are TRBV11-2 and TRBJ2-3; TRBD2 might be the D (6 bases). The germline gives CDR1 SGHAT, CDR2 FQNNGV. Trimming pared 5 bases from V and 1 base from J, leaving 19 bases between. This CDR3 has 17 residues. DNA of the CDR3: TGTGCCAGCAGCCTCTATCGTGGCGGGGTGGGCACAGATACGCAGTATTTT. As protein: CASSLYRGGVGTDTQYF.

This sequence joins TRBV29-1 and TRBJ1-3; D not certain. The V gene's germline CDR1 is SQVTM and CDR2 ANQGSEA. The V gene lost 6 bases and the J gene lost 3 bases, with 9 bases spanning the gap. This CDR3 region has 12 residues. The CDR3 nucleotides read TGCAGCGTCCGGACGGATGGAAACACCATATATTTT. This translates into CSVRTDGNTIYF. Full variable domain (outside the CDR3, taken from reference TRBV29-1 and TRBJ1-3): SAVISQKPSRDICQRGTSLTIQCQVDSQVTMMFWYRQQPGQSLTLIATANQGSEATYESGFVIDKFPISRPNLTFSTLTVSNMSPEDSSIYLCSVRTDGNTIYFGEGSWLTVV.

The chain couples TRBV7-3 to TRBJ2-7; D is ambiguous. V was shortened by 7 bases and J by 3 bases, with 10 bases between the two germline ends. This CDR3 has 12 amino acids. CDR1 SGHTA and CDR2 FQGTGA come from the germline V gene. The CDR3 DNA reads as TGTGCCAGCACCCGTCCTCGCTACGAGCAGTACTTC. This sequence encodes CASTRPRYEQYF.

This clone was picked up one time. The chain couples TRBV30 to TRBJ2-3; 8 nucleotides line up with TRBD2. V was clipped by 3 bases and J by 2 bases; unmatched bases: 22. This CDR3 is built from 20 residues. Germline V gene sequence: CDR1 GTSNPN, CDR2 SVGIG (reference sequence). DNA of the CDR3: TGTGCCTGGAGACCCGAACCCCTTAGCGGGGAATACTCCTACACAGATACGCAGTATTTT. Its translation is CAWRPEPLSGEYSYTDTQYF.